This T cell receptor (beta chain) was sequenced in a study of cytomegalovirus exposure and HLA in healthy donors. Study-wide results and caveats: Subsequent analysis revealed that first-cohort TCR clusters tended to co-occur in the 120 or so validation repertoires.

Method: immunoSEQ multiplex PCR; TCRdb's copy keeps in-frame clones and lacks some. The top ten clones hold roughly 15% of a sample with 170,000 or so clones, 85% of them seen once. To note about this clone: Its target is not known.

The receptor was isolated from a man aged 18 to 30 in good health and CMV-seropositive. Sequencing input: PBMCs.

This CDR3 reads CASSLSPGEETQYF. CDR3 nucleotides: TGCGCCAGCAGCTTGTCGCCAGGGGAAGAGACCCAGTACTTC. V is TRBV5-1 and J is TRBJ2-5, with D perhaps TRBD1 (6 bases). The germline V and J ends were trimmed by 1 base and 3 bases, with 10 bases remaining between them. Germline values: CDR1 SGHRS, CDR2 YFSETQ. CDR3 length: 14 residues.